These 6 T cell receptor beta chains were sequenced from one sample in a study of blood T cell repertoires in COVID-19. Sequencing was performed with immunoSEQ multiplex PCR; in TCRdb, only in-frame clones are kept and a portion is missing. Found here are approximately 170,000 clones, about nine tenths of them singletons; the top ten hold under 4.5%. Sequenced: peripheral blood. Source of these receptors: a woman between 65 and 79 years old with acute or convalescent COVID-19.

This chain uses TRBV27 with TRBJ2-7; 9 bases map to TRBD1. Germline CDR1 and CDR2: MNHEY and SMNVEV (reference sequence). Trimming took 3 bases from V and 3 from J; bases not matched to a gene: 6. The CDR3 spans 15 residues. This chain's CDR3 is CASSLGQGVRYEQYF. The CDR3 nucleotides read TGTGCCAGCAGTTTGGGACAGGGTGTTCGCTACGAGCAGTACTTC.

V usage is TRBV27 and J usage is TRBJ2-3; 13 nucleotides match TRBD2. This CDR3 is 14 amino acids long. The germline V gene encodes CDR1 MNHEY and CDR2 SMNVEV (reference sequence). Trimming removed 5 bases from V and 10 bases from J; junction bases left unmatched: 6. In nucleotides, the CDR3 is TGTGCCAGCAGTAGGACTAGCGGGAGAGAGCCGCAGTATTTT. This codes for CASSRTSGREPQYF.

J is TRBJ2-1 and V is TRBV18, with 9 positions matching TRBD1. CDR3 length equals 15 residues. Germline lookup yields CDR1 KGHSH and CDR2 LQKENI. With 4 bases clipped from V and 4 bases from J, the junction kept 5 bases outside the gene matches. This chain's CDR3 is CASSQGQGTYNEQFF. Written as DNA, the CDR3 is TGTGCCAGCTCACAAGGACAGGGGACTTACAATGAGCAGTTCTTC.

This sequence joins TRBV4-1 and TRBJ1-2; D is ambiguous. Germline CDR1 MGHRA, CDR2 YSYEKL. There are 15 residues in the CDR3. With 0 bases removed from V and 7 bases from J, the gap between germline ends came to 15 bases. CDR3 in DNA: TGCGCCAGCAGCCAAGATCAAGTCGGCGGGATTGGCTACACCTTC. Amino acids: CASSQDQVGGIGYTF.

This clone appeared a few times. The chain employs TRBV7-9 and TRBJ1-6; TRBD1 matches 7 bases. V was pared by 5 bases and J by 7 bases, with 8 bases of the junction left unmatched. This CDR3 has 15 residues. Germline V CDR1 and CDR2: SEHNR, FQNEAQ (reference sequence). The CDR3 is CASSPLATGNSPLHF. CDR3 DNA: TGTGCCAGCAGCCCTCTCGCGACAGGGAATTCACCCCTCCACTTT.

V usage is TRBV5-6 and J usage is TRBJ2-7; TRBD1 matches at 8 bases. In germline, CDR1 is SGHDT, CDR2 YYEEEE. CDR3 size: 15 residues. Trimming took 0 bases from V and 7 from J; bases not matched to a gene: 9. As DNA, the CDR3 is TGTGCCAGCAGCTTGGGACAGGGGATTTCAAGGGAGCAGTACTTC. Protein sequence: CASSLGQGISREQYF.